This T cell receptor beta chain was recorded in a study of breast tumors, draining lymph nodes, adjacent tissues. Study-level findings and limits: The data were judged consistent with most tumor T cells coming from lymph node and expanding in tumor. Compared with lymph nodes, tumors were less diverse; compared with nontumor tissue, more.

In TCRdb, the multiplex PCR reads were re-called with MiXCR into one record per CDR3 protein. The repertoire consists of about 15,000 distinct CDR3 sequences, with about 45% occurring once and the leading ten covering about 14%. Remarks on this clonotype: What it binds is not known.

V dropped 2 bases and J dropped 0 bases, with 8 bases sitting between them. This CDR3 comprises 14 residues. Per germline, CDR1 LNHDA and CDR2 SQIVND (reference sequence). The chain links TRBV19 to TRBJ2-7, with D perhaps TRBD1 (5 bases). Sequencing was done on a sample of tumor-adjacent breast tissue. This TCR was recovered from a female donor with breast cancer. Some clones in this sample may be carry-over from other donors' samples. The CDR3 loop is CASSIQGPSYEQYF. The CDR3 nucleotides read TGTGCCAGTAGTATACAGGGTCCCTCCTACGAGCAGTACTTC.